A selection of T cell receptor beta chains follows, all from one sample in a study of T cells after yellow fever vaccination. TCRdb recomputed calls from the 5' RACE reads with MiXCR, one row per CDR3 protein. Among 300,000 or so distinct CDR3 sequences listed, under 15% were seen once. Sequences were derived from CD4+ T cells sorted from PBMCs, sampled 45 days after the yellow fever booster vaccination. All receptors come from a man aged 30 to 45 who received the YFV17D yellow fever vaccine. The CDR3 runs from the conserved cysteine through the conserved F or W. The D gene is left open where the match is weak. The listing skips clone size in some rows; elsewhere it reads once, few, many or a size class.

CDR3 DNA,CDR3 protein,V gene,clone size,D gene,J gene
TGTGCCAGCAGCTTAGCGACGGGGTTAGGCTATGGCTACACCTTC,CASSLATGLGYGYTF,TRBV7-2,few,NA,TRBJ1-2
TGTGCCAGCAGCCTTTTAGCGGGTGAGGCCCAGTTCTTC,CASSLLAGEAQFF,TRBV3-1,few,TRBD2,TRBJ2-1
TGTGCCAGCGGGGAGGGAGGCGGGGAAAAACTGTTTTTT,CASGEGGGEKLFF,TRBV7-9,few,NA,TRBJ1-4
TGTGCCAGCACCGTCATGGGGGGGGGGAGTAGGTCCTACGAGCAGTACTTC,CASTVMGGGSRSYEQYF,TRBV7-8,few,TRBD2,TRBJ2-7
TGTGCCAGCAGTTTTCAGGGTGTCGTAGCTTTCTTT,CASSFQGVVAFF,TRBV28,few,NA,TRBJ1-1
TGTGCCAGCAGCCATCTAGCCCACACCGGGGAGCTGTTTTTT,CASSHLAHTGELFF,TRBV3-1,NA,NA,TRBJ2-2
TGTGCCAGCACCCCTAGACAGGGTATTCTCTCTGGGGCCAACGTCCTGACTTTC,CASTPRQGILSGANVLTF,TRBV12-3/TRBV12-4,NA,TRBD1,TRBJ2-6
TGCGCCAGCAGCTTCGGGGACAGCACAGATACGCAGTATTTT,CASSFGDSTDTQYF,TRBV5-1,few,NA,TRBJ2-3
TGCAGTGCTAGGAAATCAAACTCCTACGAGCAGTACTTC,CSARKSNSYEQYF,TRBV20-1,NA,NA,TRBJ2-7
TGTGCCAGCAGCTTGCCTTCCGTAGCGGGGGTGGAGACCCAGTACTTC,CASSLPSVAGVETQYF,TRBV5-4,few,TRBD2,TRBJ2-5
TGTGCCACCAGCCGAATCGGGAGCTCCTACGAGCAGTACTTC,CATSRIGSSYEQYF,TRBV15,few,NA,TRBJ2-7
TGCAGTGCTAGTAGGGGAGGAGGGTCCGAGCAGTACTTC,CSASRGGGSEQYF,TRBV20-1,few,NA,TRBJ2-7
TGTGCCTGGAGTGCACTTGGAGGGGACACTGAAGCTTTCTTT,CAWSALGGDTEAFF,TRBV30,NA,NA,TRBJ1-1
TGTGCCAGCAGCTACGCTAGCGGGACTTTTTACAATGAGCAGTTCTTC,CASSYASGTFYNEQFF,TRBV7-2,few,TRBD2,TRBJ2-1
TGTGCCAGCAGTGGAGGGATTAATCAGCCCCAGCATTTT,CASSGGINQPQHF,TRBV12-3/TRBV12-4,few,NA,TRBJ1-5
TGTGCCAGCAAGGGAGAGGGCCGGTGGAATGGCTACACCTTC,CASKGEGRWNGYTF,TRBV6-2/TRBV6-3,few,NA,TRBJ1-2
TGTGCCAGCAGACACTCCAATCAGCCCCAGCATTTT,CASRHSNQPQHF,TRBV12-3/TRBV12-4,once,NA,TRBJ1-5
TGTGCCAGCAGCCCCTCCCCCTCCCGTCAGGAGACCCAGTACTTC,CASSPSPSRQETQYF,TRBV4-2,few,NA,TRBJ2-5
TGTGCCAGCAGCCAAGGGGGGAGTAACCAGTTCTTC,CASSQGGSNQFF,TRBV16,many,NA,TRBJ2-1
TGTGCCAGCAGTCGGGACAGGCCCGACTACGGGGAGCTGTTTTTT,CASSRDRPDYGELFF,TRBV12-3/TRBV12-4,few,TRBD1,TRBJ2-2
TGCAGTGCTACAGGGCCTGGGGCCAACGTCCTGACTTTC,CSATGPGANVLTF,TRBV20-1,few,NA,TRBJ2-6
TGTGCCAGCAGCTCGATAGGACTAGCGGGAGCACGAGAGACCCAGTACTTC,CASSSIGLAGARETQYF,TRBV5-5,NA,TRBD2,TRBJ2-5
TGCAGCGTTGGTTCCCTGAGCGGACCCTACGAGCAGTACTTC,CSVGSLSGPYEQYF,TRBV29-1,few,NA,TRBJ2-7
TGTGCCAGCAGTTTCTCCGGGAGCTATGGCTACACCTTC,CASSFSGSYGYTF,TRBV28,few,NA,TRBJ1-2
TGTGCCACCATAGAGACAGGGTCCGGATATGGCTACACCTTC,CATIETGSGYGYTF,TRBV10-3,few,TRBD1,TRBJ1-2
TGCAGTGCCGCGTGGGCTAGCGGCACCGGGGAGCTGTTTTTT,CSAAWASGTGELFF,TRBV20-1,NA,TRBD2,TRBJ2-2
TGTGCCTGGAGTGTAAGCAGTACGGATGAAAAACTGTTTTTT,CAWSVSSTDEKLFF,TRBV30,NA,NA,TRBJ1-4
TGTGCCAGCAGCCAAGGGTTCGGCGAGACCCAGTACTTC,CASSQGFGETQYF,TRBV14,NA,NA,TRBJ2-5
TGTGCCAGCAGCGAGTGGCAGAATCAGCCCCAGCATTTT,CASSEWQNQPQHF,TRBV12-3/TRBV12-4,NA,NA,TRBJ1-5
TGCAGTGCGCAGACTAGCGGGAGGGCCGAGACCCAGTACTTC,CSAQTSGRAETQYF,TRBV20-1,NA,TRBD2,TRBJ2-5
TGTGCCACAAAAACCACAGAAAATAGCAATCAGCCCCAGCATTTT,CATKTTENSNQPQHF,TRBV19,few,NA,TRBJ1-5
TGTGCCAGCAGCAGCCCAGGACATTTCGAGGCCTTTGGGCAGTACTTC,CASSSPGHFEAFGQYF,TRBV21-1,few,NA,TRBJ2-7
TGCGCCAGCAGCCAAGATCCCGGATCCCAATACGAGCAGTACTTC,CASSQDPGSQYEQYF,TRBV4-3,once,NA,TRBJ2-7
TGTGCCAGCAGCTCACAGGGATCAGAGACCTACGAGCAGTACTTC,CASSSQGSETYEQYF,TRBV7-2,few,NA,TRBJ2-7
TGTGCCAGCAGCTCCCGGAGCGGCACAGATACGCAGTATTTT,CASSSRSGTDTQYF,TRBV3-1,NA,NA,TRBJ2-3
TGTGCCAGCAGTCCAGGAACCGGGACTAGACCTTACAATGAGCAGTTCTTC,CASSPGTGTRPYNEQFF,TRBV6-5,many,TRBD2,TRBJ2-1
TGTGCCAGCAGCGCCTCCGGTAACACCGGGGAGCTGTTTTTT,CASSASGNTGELFF,TRBV7-9,NA,NA,TRBJ2-2
TGCAGTGCTAGCGGGAGCGTATCCAAAAACATTCAGTACTTC,CSASGSVSKNIQYF,TRBV20-1,few,NA,TRBJ2-4
TGTGCCAGCAGTCTGGACAGGGGACGCATGAACACTGAAGCTTTCTTT,CASSLDRGRMNTEAFF,TRBV27,NA,TRBD1,TRBJ1-1
TGTGCCAGCAGCTTACAGCGGGATGGTCAGCCCCAGCATTTT,CASSLQRDGQPQHF,TRBV7-2,NA,NA,TRBJ1-5
TGCGCCAGCAGCTTGGTCCCTGCCGGGACACATAATCAGCCCCAGCATTTT,CASSLVPAGTHNQPQHF,TRBV5-1,few,NA,TRBJ1-5
TGTGCCAGCAGTTACCGAAATAGCGGGAGGACTTACAATGAGCAGTTCTTC,CASSYRNSGRTYNEQFF,TRBV6-5,many,TRBD2,TRBJ2-1
TGTGCCAGCAGCTTGCAGGGGTACCAAGAGACCCAGTACTTC,CASSLQGYQETQYF,TRBV7-2,NA,NA,TRBJ2-5
TGTGCCATCAGGGGAGAGGAGACCCAGTACTTC,CAIRGEETQYF,TRBV10-3,many,NA,TRBJ2-5
TGTGCCAGCAGCCAAGATTGGATCGCCGAGACCCAGTACTTC,CASSQDWIAETQYF,TRBV3-1,NA,NA,TRBJ2-5
TGTGCTAGCAGCCCCTCCCGGGAGGGCGAGCAGTACTTC,CASSPSREGEQYF,TRBV7-7,few,TRBD2,TRBJ2-7
TGTACCAGCAGGGGCGGGAGCCTTGGTGGAGATACGCAGTATTTT,CTSRGGSLGGDTQYF,TRBV28,once,NA,TRBJ2-3
TGTGCCAGCTCAAACCGACAGCAAGAGACCCAGTACTTC,CASSNRQQETQYF,TRBV18,NA,NA,TRBJ2-5
TGCAGTGCTAGCCCCCTAGCGGGAGGGGAGACCCAGTACTTC,CSASPLAGGETQYF,TRBV20-1,few,TRBD2,TRBJ2-5
TGCAGTGATAGAGAAGAATGGGTTTCACAGCCCCAGCATTTT,CSDREEWVSQPQHF,TRBV20-1,NA,NA,TRBJ1-5
TGTGCCAGTAGTATTGCCAGGGGGCCCTACGAGCAGTACTTC,CASSIARGPYEQYF,TRBV19,NA,TRBD1,TRBJ2-7
TGTGCCAGTGGGCAGGGATATAATTCACCCCTCCACTTT,CASGQGYNSPLHF,TRBV19,NA,NA,TRBJ1-6
TGTGCCACCAGCAGAGCTCTAGAACCTAGCAATGAGCAGTTCTTC,CATSRALEPSNEQFF,TRBV15,NA,NA,TRBJ2-1
TGCAGTGGGGCCGGGGACAGGAGGCAGCCCCAGCATTTT,CSGAGDRRQPQHF,TRBV20-1,NA,TRBD1,TRBJ1-5
TGTGCCAGCAGCGTCCAGGGGGGGACCTCCTACAATGAGCAGTTCTTC,CASSVQGGTSYNEQFF,TRBV4-2,few,NA,TRBJ2-1
TGTGCCAGCAGTTTAGCAGGGGGCGGTGGTCAGCCCCAGCATTTT,CASSLAGGGGQPQHF,TRBV6-5,NA,TRBD1,TRBJ1-5
TGTGCCATCAGTGAGGTACAGGCCAGCTCCTACGAGCAGTACTTC,CAISEVQASSYEQYF,TRBV10-3,NA,NA,TRBJ2-7
TGTGCCAGCAGCTTAGGTCGCCTAGCGTACCAAGAGACCCAGTACTTC,CASSLGRLAYQETQYF,TRBV7-9,NA,NA,TRBJ2-5
TGTGCCAGCAGCTTAGCGGGGGGTGACGAGCAGTACTTC,CASSLAGGDEQYF,TRBV7-9,few,NA,TRBJ2-7